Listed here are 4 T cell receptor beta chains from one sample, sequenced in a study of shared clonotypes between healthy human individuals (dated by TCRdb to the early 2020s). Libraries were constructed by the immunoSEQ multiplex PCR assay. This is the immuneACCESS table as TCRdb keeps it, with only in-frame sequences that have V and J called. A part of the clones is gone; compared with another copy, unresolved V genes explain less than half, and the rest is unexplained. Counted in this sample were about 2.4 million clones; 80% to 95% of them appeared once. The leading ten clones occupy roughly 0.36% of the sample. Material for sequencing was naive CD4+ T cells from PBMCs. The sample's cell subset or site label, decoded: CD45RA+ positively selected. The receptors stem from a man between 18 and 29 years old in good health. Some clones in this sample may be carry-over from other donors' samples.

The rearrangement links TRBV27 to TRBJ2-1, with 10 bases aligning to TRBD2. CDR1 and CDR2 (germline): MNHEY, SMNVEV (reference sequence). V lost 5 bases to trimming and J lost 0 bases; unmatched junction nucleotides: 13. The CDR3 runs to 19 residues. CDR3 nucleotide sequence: TGTGCCAGCAGTGCGCGGACTAGCGGATGGGGGATCTCCTACAATGAGCAGTTCTTC. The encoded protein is CASSARTSGWGISYNEQFF.

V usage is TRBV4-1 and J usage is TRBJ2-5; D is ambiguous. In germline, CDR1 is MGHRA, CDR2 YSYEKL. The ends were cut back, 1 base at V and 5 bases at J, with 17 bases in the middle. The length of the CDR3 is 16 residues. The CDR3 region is CASSQVYRVSAETQYF. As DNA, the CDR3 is TGCGCCAGCAGCCAAGTGTATCGGGTTAGTGCGGAGACCCAGTACTTC.

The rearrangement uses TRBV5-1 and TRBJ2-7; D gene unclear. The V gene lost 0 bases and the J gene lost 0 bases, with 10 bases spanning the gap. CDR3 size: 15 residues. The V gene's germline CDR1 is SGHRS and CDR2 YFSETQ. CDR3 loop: CASSLGAADSYEQYF. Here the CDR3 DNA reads TGCGCCAGCAGCTTGGGGGCAGCCGACTCCTACGAGCAGTACTTC. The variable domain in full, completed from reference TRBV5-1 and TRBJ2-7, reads KAGVTQTPRYLIKTRGQQVTLSCSPISGHRSVSWYQQTPGQGLQFLFEYFSETQRNKGNFPGRFSGRQFSNSRSEMNVSTLELGDSALYLCASSLGAADSYEQYFGPGTRLTVT.

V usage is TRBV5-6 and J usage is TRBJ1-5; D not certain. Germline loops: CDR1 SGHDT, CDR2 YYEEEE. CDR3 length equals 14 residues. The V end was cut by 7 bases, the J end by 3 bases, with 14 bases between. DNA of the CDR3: TGTGCCAGCCATCTATATGGCAACAATCAGCCCCAGCATTTT. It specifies CASHLYGNNQPQHF.